These 3 T cell receptor beta chains share one sample of origin, sequenced in a study of CD8+ T cells in alopecia areata. Sequencing templates came from extracted RNA that was reverse transcribed into cDNA. The table came from immunoSEQ multiplex PCR; TCRdb's copy has only in-frame clones and leaves some out. Here the sample spans a few hundred thousand clones, around two fifths being singletons. Treatment: oral pan-JAK inhibitor, 5-10 mg twice daily. The sample consisted of CD4+ T cells sorted from blood, taken at roughly week 30, from a patient treated with tofacitinib. The receptors originated from a human donor with alopecia areata.

This clone was detected only once. The same CDR3 can be traced to other DNA sequences in this sample. This chain links TRBV29-1 with TRBJ1-5; TRBD1 aligns across 11 bases. The CDR3 is 12 residues long. CDR1 and CDR2 (germline): SQVTM, ANQGSEA. V shed 6 bases and J 7 bases; nucleotides not matched to a gene: 2. CDR3 residues: CSVRTGGQPQHF. As DNA, the CDR3 is TGCAGCGTACGGACAGGGGGCCAGCCCCAGCATTTT.

The CDR3 reads CASSRVSPGTYNEQFF. The DNA for the CDR3 is TGTGCCAGCAGCCGCGTCTCGCCGGGAACCTACAATGAGCAGTTCTTC. The chain is built from TRBV4-2 and TRBJ2-1, with a tentative D call TRBD2 (5 bases). The germline V gene encodes CDR1 LGHNA and CDR2 YNFKEQ. CDR3 length: 16 amino acids. Trimming shortened V by 4 bases and J by 2 bases, and 15 bases separated the two germline ends.

This clone was observed a handful of times. V is TRBV29-1 and J is TRBJ2-2; a possible D gene is TRBD2 (6 bases). Germline lookup yields CDR1 SQVTM and CDR2 ANQGSEA. Between the trimmed V and J ends, which lost 6 bases and 7 bases, there was a span of 21 bases. The CDR3 consists of 15 residues. As DNA, the CDR3 is TGCAGCGTGGGTGGTAGCGGCCTTTTAGGCGGGGAGCTGTTTTTT. This gives the protein CSVGGSGLLGGELFF.